The entry that follows covers one TCR beta chain sequence. TCRdb recomputed calls from the PCR reads with MiXCR, one row per CDR3 protein. The sample yields over 10,000 distinct CDR3 sequences, around 50% seen once. Germline loops: CDR1 SGHTA, CDR2 FQGNSA. The CDR3 length is 13 residues. V was pared by 6 bases and J by 6 bases, with 4 bases of the junction left unmatched. The data derive from a study of immune characterization of retroperitoneal liposarcoma. The rearrangement links TRBV7-2 to TRBJ2-3, with 9 bases that match TRBD2. The receptor was derived from a female donor with retroperitoneal liposarcoma. Specimen: tumor tissue. The CDR3 DNA sequence: TGTGCCAGCAGTATAGCGGGAGCGGATACGCAGTATTTT. It is translated as CASSIAGADTQYF.